This entry lists 16 T cell receptor beta chains sequenced from one sample in a study of blood T cell repertoires in COVID-19 (dated by TCRdb to the early 2020s). The library relied on the immunoSEQ multiplex PCR assay. Entries here come from immuneACCESS through TCRdb and include only in-frame sequences with V and J called. Some clones fail to appear in such tables; in the studies checked, an unresolved V gene covers under half of the shortfall, and the cause of the remainder is unknown. The sample data list roughly 110,000 clones, and more than 75% of these were observed just once. Jointly, the top ten make up approximately 8.1% of the sample. Specimen: peripheral blood. Receptors were obtained from a woman aged 40-49 years with acute or convalescent COVID-19.

The chain carries TRBV30 and TRBJ1-4, with 9 positions matching TRBD1. The CDR3 is 15 amino acids. V lost 1 base to trimming and J lost 8 bases; unmatched junction nucleotides: 8. CDR1 is GTSNPN, CDR2 SVGIG, per germline (reference sequence). This CDR3 reads CAWSAETGGGEKLFF. In DNA form, the CDR3 reads TGTGCCTGGAGTGCCGAGACAGGGGGAGGGGAAAAACTGTTTTTT.

The J gene is TRBJ1-2, the V gene TRBV9; the match to TRBD1 covers 9 bases. The V gene's germline CDR1 is SGDLS and CDR2 YYNGEE. The V and J ends lost 3 bases and 0 bases, in that order; junction bases with no gene match: 3. The CDR3 runs to 15 residues. Written as DNA, the CDR3 is TGTGCCAGCAGCGCCGGACAGGGGCCTAACTATGGCTACACCTTC. This sequence encodes CASSAGQGPNYGYTF. Full variable domain (rest looked up from reference TRBV9 and TRBJ1-2): DSGVTQTPKHLITATGQRVTLRCSPRSGDLSVYWYQQSLDQGLQFLIQYYNGEERAKGNILERFSAQQFPDLHSELNLSSLELGDSALYFCASSAGQGPNYGYTFGSGTRLTVV.

The rearrangement joins TRBV12-3 or TRBV12-4 to TRBJ1-4, with D maybe TRBD1 (6 bases). V lost 3 bases and J 10 bases, leaving 9 bases between the germline ends. The CDR3 sequence is 12 residues long. CDR3 nucleotide sequence: TGTGCCAGCAGTTTTGGGGGCGGAAAACTGTTTTTT. Protein: CASSFGGGKLFF.

V is TRBV7-2 and J is TRBJ2-7; 8 nucleotides line up with TRBD2. There are 15 residues in the CDR3. V lost 5 bases to trimming and J lost 5 bases; unmatched junction nucleotides: 11. Germline CDR1 reads SGHTA; CDR2 reads FQGNSA. The CDR3 nucleotides are TGTGCCAGCAGCCTTAGCGGGGTACCAAGGGACGAGCAGTACTTC. Its protein is CASSLSGVPRDEQYF. The full variable domain, completed using reference TRBV7-2 and TRBJ2-7, is GAGVSQSPSNKVTEKGKDVELRCDPISGHTALYWYRQSLGQGLEFLIYFQGNSAPDKSGLPSDRFSAERTGGSVSTLTIQRTQQEDSAVYLCASSLSGVPRDEQYFGPGTRLTVT.

This rearrangement joins TRBV14 to TRBJ1-2; TRBD1 matches 11 bases. Trimming at V came to 4 bases and at J to 6 bases, leaving 10 bases not matched to a gene. Per germline, CDR1 SGHDN and CDR2 FVKESK. The CDR3 sequence is 16 residues long. This chain's CDR3 is CASSRLRTGGIDGYTF. The CDR3 DNA is TGTGCCAGCAGCCGGCTTCGGACAGGGGGCATTGATGGCTACACCTTC. Variable domain in full (rest from reference TRBV14 and TRBJ1-2): EAGVTQFPSHSVIEKGQTVTLRCDPISGHDNLYWYRRVMGKEIKFLLHFVKESKQDESGMPNNRFLAERTGGTYSTLKVQPAELEDSGVYFCASSRLRTGGIDGYTFGSGTRLTVV.

The chain joins TRBV6-4 to TRBJ1-6; D ambiguous. The germline gives CDR1 MRHNA, CDR2 SNTAGT. The CDR3 extends over 19 amino acids. V was pared by 8 bases and J by 0 bases, with 23 bases between. The CDR3 loop reads CASHHAGLRLSSYNSPLHF. CDR3 bases: TGTGCCAGCCACCACGCTGGACTCCGGCTAAGCTCCTATAATTCACCCCTCCACTTT.

The chain recombines TRBV30 with TRBJ1-5; 12 bases are a match to TRBD1. The CDR3 has 14 residues. Germline lookup yields CDR1 GTSNPN and CDR2 SVGIG (reference sequence). Trimming cost V 3 bases and J 6 bases; bases outside gene matches: 3. The CDR3 is CAWSGTGGRQPQHF. The CDR3 region has the DNA TGTGCCTGGAGCGGGACAGGGGGCCGTCAGCCCCAGCATTTT.

The genes are TRBV7-2 and TRBJ2-3; 9 bases align to TRBD2. Germline lookup yields CDR1 SGHTA and CDR2 FQGNSA. The CDR3 length is 15 residues. After removal of 1 base from V and 1 base from J, the junction contained 0 bases not matched to a gene. CDR3 sequence reads: CASSLVAGGTDTQYF. DNA for the CDR3: TGTGCCAGCAGCTTAGTAGCGGGGGGCACAGATACGCAGTATTTT.

This chain connects TRBV12-3 or TRBV12-4 to TRBJ1-5; TRBD1 is a possible D gene (5 bases). This CDR3 is 12 amino acids long. Trimming removed 6 bases at V and 6 bases at J, with 9 bases between. Here the CDR3 DNA reads TGTGCCAGCAGATCAGGGTTTCAGCCCCAGCATTTT. Its protein product is CASRSGFQPQHF.

V is TRBV7-9 and J is TRBJ2-7, with D maybe TRBD2 (6 bases). CDR1 SEHNR and CDR2 FQNEAQ come from the germline V gene (reference sequence). The V end was cut by 7 bases, the J end by 7 bases, with 23 bases between. CDR3 length equals 15 residues. CDR3: CASTPGGLTIGEQYF. CDR3 nucleotides: TGTGCCAGCACCCCCGGAGGGCTTACCATAGGTGAGCAGTACTTC.

The chain combines TRBV7-2 with TRBJ2-3; maybe TRBD1 (7 bases). Germline loops: CDR1 SGHTA, CDR2 FQGNSA. V was shortened by 5 bases and J by 3 bases, with 18 bases between the two germline ends. The CDR3 sequence is 16 residues long. This CDR3 is CASSPQGRTDTDTQYF. The CDR3 DNA reads TGTGCCAGCAGCCCACAGGGGAGGACAGATACAGATACGCAGTATTTT.

This clone appeared once. The chain carries TRBV6-1 and TRBJ1-1; no clear D gene. Trimming took off 3 bases at V and 12 bases at J, with 8 bases between the two ends. The CDR3 totals 10 residues. Germline-derived CDR1 and CDR2 are MNHNS and SASEGT. Here the CDR3 reads CASSEAFTFF. CDR3 DNA: TGTGCCAGCAGTGAGGCCTTTACTTTCTTT.

The chain has TRBV30 and TRBJ2-7; a possible D gene is TRBD1 (5 bases). Germline assignment: CDR1 GTSNPN and CDR2 SVGIG (reference sequence). V lost 7 bases and J lost 3, with 16 bases in between. The length of the CDR3 is 13 residues. The CDR3 reads CALRAGLNYEQYF. The CDR3 coding sequence is TGTGCCTTAAGGGCAGGGCTTAACTACGAGCAGTACTTC.

The J gene is TRBJ1-2, the V gene TRBV2; D is undetermined. Trimming removed 8 bases at V and 4 bases at J, with 14 bases between. The germline gives CDR1 SNHLY, CDR2 FYNNEI. This CDR3 region has 13 residues. The CDR3 DNA sequence: TGTGCCAGCGATGTAGCGGACGGCTATGGCTACACCTTC. This gives the protein CASDVADGYGYTF. Together with reference TRBV2 and TRBJ1-2, the CDR3 gives the full variable domain: EPEVTQTPSHQVTQMGQEVILRCVPISNHLYFYWYRQILGQKVEFLVSFYNNEISEKSEIFDDQFSVERPDGSNFTLKIRSTKLEDSAMYFCASDVADGYGYTFGSGTRLTVV.

V usage is TRBV7-9 and J usage is TRBJ1-4, with 7 bases aligning to TRBD1. V shed 8 bases, J shed 6 bases, and the junction held 9 bases outside the gene matches. This CDR3 region has 14 residues. In germline, CDR1 is SEHNR, CDR2 FQNEAQ (reference sequence). CDR3 region: CASAIGGGDEKLFF. Written as DNA, the CDR3 is TGTGCCAGCGCGATCGGAGGGGGCGATGAAAAACTGTTTTTT.

The rearrangement joins TRBV5-1 to TRBJ1-2; TRBD1 aligns across 8 bases. CDR3 length equals 18 residues. The junction had 16 bases not matched to a gene; V was cut back by 0 bases and J by 6 bases. Germline CDR1 reads SGHRS; CDR2 reads YFSETQ. The CDR3 region is CASSLAGGGQASRDGYTF. DNA for the CDR3: TGCGCCAGCAGCTTGGCAGGAGGGGGACAGGCCTCTCGGGATGGCTACACCTTC.